The 7 T cell receptor beta chains listed next were all sequenced from one sample in a study of human T cells and chemical hapten exposure. Time point noted: pre-sensitization, week 0. Treatment meaning: therapeutic diphenylcyclopropenone sensitization with weekly scalp DPC. Total RNA was isolated from whole blood that had not been fractionated. One entry per CDR3 protein results from TCRdb running MiXCR on the RACE reads. In the table there are roughly 56,000 distinct CDR3 sequences, 8.5% to 10% of which are singletons. The sample here was whole blood, taken in connection with sensitization to the hapten diphenylcyclopropenone (DPC). The receptors derive from a woman in her twenties or thirties with alopecia areata. Some clones in this sample may be carry-over from other donors' samples.

The sample holds a few counts of this clonotype. The rearrangement joins TRBV27 to TRBJ1-1; D is undetermined. The germline CDR1 and CDR2 sequences are MNHEY and SMNVEV (reference sequence). With 2 bases removed from V and 2 bases from J, the gap between germline ends came to 6 bases. CDR3 length: 13 residues. The CDR3 loop is CASSLRRNTEAFF. DNA of the CDR3: TGTGCCAGCAGTTTAAGGAGAAACACTGAAGCTTTCTTT.

This clonotype was seen more than once but under ten times. The chain combines TRBV7-9 with TRBJ2-6, with D possibly being TRBD2 (6 bases). This CDR3 contains 16 residues. The germline CDR1 and CDR2 sequences are SEHNR and FQNEAQ (reference sequence). Trimming cost V 1 base and J 1 base, with 8 bases left between them. The CDR3 DNA is TGTGCCAGCAGCTTAGTCGGGGGATCTGGGGCCAACGTCCTGACTTTC. This codes for CASSLVGGSGANVLTF.

This clonotype showed up just a few times. J is TRBJ2-7 and V is TRBV10-3; no definite D call. Germline values: CDR1 ENHRY, CDR2 SYGVKD. CDR3 length: 13 residues. V lost 3 bases to trimming and J lost 2 bases, with 8 bases between them. CDR3 sequence: CAISDQKTYEQYF. In nucleotides, the CDR3 is TGTGCCATCAGTGACCAGAAAACCTACGAGCAGTACTTC.

This rearrangement joins TRBV7-8 to TRBJ2-6; 7 bases line up with TRBD2. The germline V gene encodes CDR1 SGHVS and CDR2 FQNEAQ. V was clipped by 8 bases and J by 2 bases; unmatched bases: 6. CDR3 size: 15 residues. CDR3 amino acids: CASSREGTGANVLTF. DNA for the CDR3: TGTGCCAGCTCGAGGGAGGGGACTGGGGCCAACGTCCTGACTTTC.

This clonotype turned up a few times. Compared with germline, one end of the junction differs, possibly owing to a read error. The chain combines TRBV12-3 or TRBV12-4 with TRBJ2-1; 8 bases agree with TRBD1. The CDR3 runs to 12 residues. This chain's CDR3 is CASSFSGTGFLF. The CDR3 nucleotides read TGTGCCAGCAGTTTCTCGGGGACAGGATTCCTTTTC.

The CDR3 DNA reads TGTGCCAGCCTTGGGACAGACCACACAGATACGCAGTATTTT. Protein product: CASLGTDHTDTQYF. This chain connects TRBV18 to TRBJ2-3; 7 bases map to TRBD1. The germline CDR1 and CDR2 sequences are KGHSH and LQKENI. V was clipped by 8 bases and J by 2 bases; unmatched bases: 7. The CDR3 length is 14 residues.

This clonotype was seen only a few times. The V and J genes are TRBV7-9 and TRBJ2-3; D is possibly TRBD2 (6 bases). CDR1 is SEHNR, CDR2 FQNEAQ, per germline (reference sequence). The CDR3 covers 15 residues. Deletions cut 5 bases from V and 1 base from J, with 13 bases between. CDR3 nucleotide sequence: TGTGCCAGCAGCGCGTCCGGGAGACGCACAGATACGCAGTATTTT. Translation gives CASSASGRRTDTQYF.